Shown below are 20 T cell receptor beta chains from a single sample sequenced in a study of T-cell reconstitution after alpha-beta-depleted transplantation in children. The TCRbeta library incorporated unique molecular identifiers. MiXCR was run by TCRdb on the PCR reads, yielding one entry per CDR3 protein. The sample has approximately 500,000 distinct CDR3 sequences, over 20% seen once. The starting material was PBMCs, obtained before TCRalphabeta/CD19-depleted stem cell transplant. The receptors come from a boy under two years old with Wiskott-Aldrich syndrome, due to receive a stem cell transplant.

This clonotype was seen a handful of times. The chain has TRBV5-5 and TRBJ2-3, with TRBD1 identical over 8 bases. Germline V gene lookup returns CDR1 SGHKS and CDR2 YYEKEE (reference sequence). The J segment lost 2 bases and the V segment lost 0 bases, leaving 8 bases of the junction unmatched. The CDR3 extends over 17 amino acids. The CDR3 loop is CASSLDFRTGYTDTQYF. CDR3 bases: TGTGCCAGCAGCTTGGACTTCCGGACAGGGTACACAGATACGCAGTATTTT. The entire variable domain, with the rest obtained from reference TRBV5-5 and TRBJ2-3, is as follows: DAGVTQSPTHLIKTRGQQVTLRCSPISGHKSVSWYQQVLGQGPQFIFQYYEKEERGRGNFPDRFSARQFPNYSSELNVNALLLGDSALYLCASSLDFRTGYTDTQYFGPGTRLTVL.

The rearrangement links TRBV5-1 to TRBJ1-6; possibly TRBD1 for D (5 bases). CDR1 is SGHRS, CDR2 YFSETQ, per germline. CDR3 size: 19 residues. Trimming cost V 4 bases and J 0 bases, with 20 bases left between them. Here the CDR3 DNA reads TGCGCCAGCAGCCTATTGGGACCCCACGGGGGCTCCTATAATTCACCCCTCCACTTT. It is translated as CASSLLGPHGGSYNSPLHF.

The rearrangement joins TRBV5-1 to TRBJ1-5, with 8 bases that match TRBD1. This CDR3 has 15 amino acids. The germline V gene has CDR1 SGHRS and CDR2 YFSETQ. Germline trimming cut 4 bases from V and 1 base from J; bases unmatched to any gene: 4. The CDR3 sequence is CASSPGGASNQPQHF. The CDR3 DNA sequence: TGCGCCAGCAGCCCAGGGGGCGCAAGCAATCAGCCCCAGCATTTT.

The chain carries TRBV12-3 or TRBV12-4 and TRBJ1-1, with TRBD1 identical over 7 bases. The CDR3 has 13 residues. The V segment lost 3 bases and the J segment 7 bases; nucleotides outside the gene matches: 5. The CDR3 here is CASSLRQGGEAFF. The CDR3, as DNA: TGTGCCAGCAGTTTGAGGCAGGGGGGTGAAGCTTTCTTT.

This clonotype has only a few counts. This sequence joins TRBV20-1 and TRBJ2-3; a weak D match, TRBD1 (6 bases). This CDR3 has 15 residues. Per the germline V gene, CDR1 is DFQATT and CDR2 is SNEGSKA (reference sequence). Trimming left V 0 bases short and J 4 bases short, with 14 bases between. The CDR3 protein is CSAREFGQGSDTQYF. CDR3 DNA sequence: TGCAGTGCTAGAGAGTTTGGGCAGGGGTCAGATACGCAGTATTTT.

This clonotype appeared a few times. The chain links TRBV9 to TRBJ2-1; tentatively, D is TRBD2 (7 bases). CDR3 length: 11 amino acids. Per germline, CDR1 SGDLS and CDR2 YYNGEE. Trimming cost V 4 bases and J 13 bases, with 12 bases left between them. In DNA form, the CDR3 reads TGTGCCAGCAGCTCTACGGGGGGCCAGTTCTTC. Protein sequence: CASSSTGGQFF.

This clonotype came up a few times. This chain connects TRBV7-9 to TRBJ1-1, with TRBD1 identical over 7 bases. This CDR3 region has 15 residues. V gave up 5 bases and J gave up 4 bases; unmatched junction bases: 10. Germline CDR1 SEHNR, CDR2 FQNEAQ (reference sequence). The CDR3 region is CASSPRQGWGTEAFF. The CDR3 nucleotides read TGTGCCAGCAGCCCCCGACAGGGATGGGGCACTGAAGCTTTCTTT.

This chain uses TRBV7-9 with TRBJ2-2; 8 bases match TRBD1. The junction had 4 bases not matched to a gene; V was cut back by 4 bases and J by 3 bases. Germline loops: CDR1 SEHNR, CDR2 FQNEAQ (reference sequence). The CDR3 contains 15 residues. The CDR3 protein is CASSSDRADTGELFF. CDR3 coding DNA: TGTGCCAGCAGCTCGGACAGGGCGGACACCGGGGAGCTGTTTTTT.

In its sample, this clonotype was seen a few times. The chain recombines TRBV29-1 with TRBJ2-3; the D gene is possibly TRBD2 (6 bases). This CDR3 contains 12 residues. V lost 6 bases and J 2 bases, leaving 9 bases between the germline ends. Germline lookup yields CDR1 SQVTM and CDR2 ANQGSEA. For the CDR3, the DNA is TGCAGCGTGGGACTGATCACAGATACGCAGTATTTT. Its protein is CSVGLITDTQYF.

In its sample, this clonotype was seen a few times. The V call is TRBV20-1, the J call TRBJ2-3; maybe TRBD2 (6 bases). Germline V gives CDR1 DFQATT, CDR2 SNEGSKA (reference sequence). The CDR3 covers 16 residues. Trimming left V 1 base short and J 4 bases short, with 18 bases between. Here the CDR3 reads CSARGLVREQADTQYF. Written as DNA, the CDR3 is TGCAGTGCTAGAGGGTTGGTTCGGGAGCAGGCAGATACGCAGTATTTT.

This clonotype was counted a few times. V and J are TRBV11-2 and TRBJ2-1; D is unclear. Germline V gives CDR1 SGHAT, CDR2 FQNNGV. Between the trimmed V and J ends, which lost 1 base and 0 bases, there was a span of 7 bases. The CDR3 spans 15 residues. The DNA for the CDR3 is TGTGCCAGCAGCTTAGCTACTAACTCCTACAATGAGCAGTTCTTC. Its translation is CASSLATNSYNEQFF.

The V call is TRBV12-3 or TRBV12-4, the J call TRBJ2-5, with 11 nucleotides matching TRBD1. The CDR3 consists of 15 residues. After removal of 7 bases from V and 6 bases from J, the junction contained 10 bases not matched to a gene. Here the CDR3 DNA reads TGTGCCAGCACCATCGGGGACAGGGGGGGAAAGACCCAGTACTTC. This translates into CASTIGDRGGKTQYF.

CDR3 DNA sequence: TGTGCCAGCAGCTTAGGTTCCCCAGGAGTGAACACTGAAGCTTTCTTT. It yields the protein CASSLGSPGVNTEAFF. V and J are TRBV7-2 and TRBJ1-1, with D hard to call. V was pared by 1 base and J by 0 bases, with 12 bases between. The CDR3 totals 16 residues. Germline assignment: CDR1 SGHTA and CDR2 FQGNSA.

The J gene is TRBJ2-5, the V gene TRBV24-1, with 7 bases identical to TRBD1. Looked up from germline, CDR1 is KGHDR and CDR2 is SFDVKD. V lost 5 bases, J lost 4 bases, and 9 bases stayed unmatched. The length of the CDR3 is 15 residues. Written as DNA, the CDR3 is TGTGCCACCAGTGTAGGCGTCCCAGGGGGAGAGACCCAGTACTTC. The encoded protein is CATSVGVPGGETQYF.

This chain connects TRBV2 to TRBJ2-5, with 7 bases aligning to TRBD1. The CDR3 is 15 amino acids. V shed 1 base, J shed 1 base, and the junction held 3 bases outside the gene matches. Per the germline V gene, CDR1 is SNHLY and CDR2 is FYNNEI. In DNA form, the CDR3 reads TGTGCCAGCAGTGAAGTGCCAGGGGGCCAAGAGACCCAGTACTTC. Translating gives CASSEVPGGQETQYF.

The chain is built from TRBV5-1 and TRBJ1-6; D remains ambiguous. This CDR3 comprises 14 residues. Germline lookup yields CDR1 SGHRS and CDR2 YFSETQ. V was shortened by 0 bases and J by 7 bases, with 8 bases between the two germline ends. CDR3: CASSLAVTNSPLHF. The CDR3 DNA follows: TGCGCCAGCAGCTTGGCCGTGACGAATTCACCCCTCCACTTT.

The gene calls are TRBV28 and TRBJ1-3, with D unresolved. This CDR3 has 13 amino acids. V lost 8 bases and J 3 bases, leaving 11 bases between the germline ends. Germline V gene data show CDR1 as MDHEN and CDR2 as SYDVKM. The CDR3: CASSTTRGNTIYF. CDR3 bases: TGTGCCAGCTCGACTACACGTGGAAACACCATATATTTT.

This clonotype was picked up a small number of times. The chain uses TRBV20-1 and TRBJ2-7, with 7 bases that match TRBD1. The CDR3 sequence is 13 residues long. Germline-derived CDR1 and CDR2 are DFQATT and SNEGSKA (reference sequence). V gave up 6 bases and J gave up 2 bases; unmatched junction bases: 7. CDR3 region: CSAQGTATYEQYF. The CDR3 bases are TGCAGTGCCCAGGGGACAGCTACCTACGAGCAGTACTTC.

This chain links TRBV5-1 with TRBJ2-1; possibly TRBD2 for D (5 bases). CDR3 size: 17 residues. In germline, CDR1 is SGHRS, CDR2 YFSETQ. V was cut by 0 bases and J by 0 bases, with 13 bases left in between. CDR3 bases: TGCGCCAGCAGCTTGGGATTAGCGATTAGCTCCTACAATGAGCAGTTCTTC. Translated: CASSLGLAISSYNEQFF. Complete variable domain (other parts from reference TRBV5-1 and TRBJ2-1): KAGVTQTPRYLIKTRGQQVTLSCSPISGHRSVSWYQQTPGQGLQFLFEYFSETQRNKGNFPGRFSGRQFSNSRSEMNVSTLELGDSALYLCASSLGLAISSYNEQFFGPGTRLTVL.

The rearrangement uses TRBV7-2 and TRBJ2-2; 7 bases match TRBD2. After removal of 3 bases from V and 5 bases from J, the junction contained 12 bases not matched to a gene. There are 17 residues in the CDR3. Germline V gives CDR1 SGHTA, CDR2 FQGNSA. CDR3 sequence reads: CASSLAGLLRLTGELFF. CDR3 nucleotides: TGTGCCAGCAGCTTGGCGGGACTACTGCGTTTGACCGGGGAGCTGTTTTTT.